This T cell receptor (beta chain) was identified in a study of blood T cell repertoires in COVID-19. The data were produced by immunoSEQ multiplex PCR, yet TCRdb's version contains in-frame clones alone and is incomplete. Found here are about 480,000 clones, around 90% of them singletons; the top ten hold roughly 1.8%. Participants were aged about 18 to 90 years, lived in under 25 US areas, and enrolled virtually. This CDR3 region has 13 residues. V lost 0 bases and J 5 bases, leaving 8 bases between the germline ends. The germline gives CDR1 SGHNT, CDR2 YYREEE (reference sequence). The material sequenced was PBMCs or T cells enriched from blood (not recorded which). This chain links TRBV5-4 with TRBJ2-5; D might be TRBD2 (5 bases). The TCR comes from a woman aged 18-35 years with acute COVID-19. The CDR3 reads CASSLGGSETQYF. The CDR3 coding sequence is TGTGCCAGCAGCTTGGGAGGGAGTGAGACCCAGTACTTC.